This T cell receptor beta chain was identified during a study of OX40 agonist ivuxolimab in advanced cancers. Study results and limitations: CD8+ T cells (on average) carried more expanded clones than CD4+ T cells. Near-lowest levels of clonal expansion characterized partial responders at 0.1-3.0 mg/kg.

Generated by immunoSEQ multiplex PCR, the TCRdb table keeps only in-frame clones and is missing some. Of tens of thousands of clones in the sample, about 88% were seen once. The V gene end was trimmed by 3 bases and the J gene end by 2 bases; junction bases not matched to a gene: 4. Germline V gene data show CDR1 as SNHLY and CDR2 as FYNNEI. This CDR3 has 16 residues. In its sample, this clone was seen once. Antigen unknown. The receptor's source is an adult with an advanced solid tumor such as melanoma, head and neck, liver or kidney cancer. V and J are TRBV2 and TRBJ2-2, with 9 nucleotides matching TRBD2. Sequencing used CD4+ or CD8+ T cells sorted from blood, obtained in a trial of the OX40 agonist ivuxolimab. In DNA, the CDR3 is TGTGCCAGCAGTGAGCAGCTAGCGGGAAACACCGGGGAGCTGTTTTTT. Translated, it gives CASSEQLAGNTGELFF.